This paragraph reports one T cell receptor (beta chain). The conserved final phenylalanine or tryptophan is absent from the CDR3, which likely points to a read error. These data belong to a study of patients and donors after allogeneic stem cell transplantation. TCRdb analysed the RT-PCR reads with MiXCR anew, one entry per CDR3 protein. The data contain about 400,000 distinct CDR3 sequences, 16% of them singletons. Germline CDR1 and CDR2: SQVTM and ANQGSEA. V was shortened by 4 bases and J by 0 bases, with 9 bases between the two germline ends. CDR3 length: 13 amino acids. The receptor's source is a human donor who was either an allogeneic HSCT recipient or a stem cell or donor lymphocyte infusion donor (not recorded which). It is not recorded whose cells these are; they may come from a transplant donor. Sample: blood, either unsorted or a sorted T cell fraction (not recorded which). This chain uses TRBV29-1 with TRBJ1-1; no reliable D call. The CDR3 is CSVGGILNTEAFL. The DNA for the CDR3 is TGCAGCGTTGGGGGTATCTTGAACACTGAAGCTTTCCTT.